This T cell receptor (beta chain) stems from a study of T-cell memory formation after mild COVID-19. Across the whole study: Clusters were largely donor specific.

Of note for this clonotype: The antigen is unknown.

This CDR3 is 15 amino acids long. V was cut by 5 bases and J by 5 bases, with 16 bases left in between. Germline V gene data show CDR1 as ENHRY and CDR2 as SYGVKD. 5'RACE primed at constant segments yielded TCR alpha and TCR beta cDNA libraries bearing sample barcodes and UMIs. TCRdb reprocessed the 5' RACE reads with MiXCR, giving one entry per CDR3 protein. The data contain about 190,000 distinct CDR3 sequences, 15% to 20% of them singletons. Study-wide results and limits: The finding that pre-infection memory included some responding clones suggested that cross-reactive memory joined. Clones which contracted sat mainly in CM and EM if CD4+, and in EMRA if CD8+.

The sequenced sample consisted of PBMCs or a T cell subset sorted from them (not recorded which). The chain joins TRBV10-3 to TRBJ2-1, with D tentatively TRBD1 or TRBD2 (5 bases each). The TCR was taken from an adult woman who had mild COVID-19 (a few samples of this study predate the infection). Cell type and time point are not known. The CDR3 DNA reads TGTGCCATCAGTACCTGGGGCGGAGGACACAATGAGCAGTTCTTC. It specifies CAISTWGGGHNEQFF.